This passage covers 30 T cell receptor beta chains from one sample sequenced in a study of T cells in localized non-small cell lung cancer. Profiled with immunoSEQ multiplex PCR; TCRdb holds only in-frame clones, not every one. The table shows about 60,000 clones, with 90% occurring only once. Sample: peripheral blood, taken before any cancer treatment. These receptors all come from a woman aged 35 to 69 with stage I lung adenocarcinoma.

This clone was counted a single time. V is TRBV7-6 and J is TRBJ1-2; D gene ambiguous. CDR1 and CDR2 from the germline V gene are SGHVS and FNYEAQ. The CDR3 runs 12 residues. Trimming cost V 1 base and J 5 bases, with 5 bases left between them. The CDR3 coding sequence is TGTGCCAGCAGCTTAGACCGATATGGCTACACCTTC. It specifies CASSLDRYGYTF.

This chain connects TRBV30 to TRBJ2-2; no clear D gene. The germline V gene has CDR1 GTSNPN and CDR2 SVGIG (reference sequence). The V end lost 1 base, the J end lost 6 bases, and 6 bases lay between the germline ends. CDR3 length: 12 residues. The CDR3 region has the DNA TGTGCCTGGAGTGCCCCACCCGGGGAGCTGTTTTTT. This codes for CAWSAPPGELFF.

This clone appeared a few times. This chain connects TRBV18 to TRBJ1-1; D gene unclear. The CDR3 is 13 residues long. V was shortened by 0 bases and J by 10 bases, with 12 bases between the two germline ends. Looked up from germline, CDR1 is KGHSH and CDR2 is LQKENI. CDR3 loop: CASSPPGRDRAFF. As DNA, the CDR3 is TGTGCCAGCTCACCACCGGGGAGGGATCGAGCTTTCTTT. The full variable domain, in which reference TRBV18 and TRBJ1-1 provide the parts outside the CDR3, is NAGVMQNPRHLVRRRGQEARLRCSPMKGHSHVYWYRQLPEEGLKFMVYLQKENIIDESGMPKERFSAEFPKEGPSILRIQQVVRGDSAAYFCASSPPGRDRAFFGQGTRLTVV.

This sequence joins TRBV5-1 and TRBJ2-3; either TRBD1 or TRBD2 may supply D (6 bases each). CDR1 is SGHRS, CDR2 YFSETQ, per germline. Trimming took 7 bases from V and 3 from J, leaving 15 bases between them. The CDR3 covers 14 residues. The CDR3 coding sequence is TGCGCCAGCGCGGGATCAACAGGGACAGATACGCAGTATTTT. Protein product: CASAGSTGTDTQYF.

The chain links TRBV11-1 to TRBJ2-2, with D perhaps TRBD1 (5 bases). This CDR3 has 15 residues. Trimming took 5 bases from V and 2 from J, leaving 12 bases between them. Germline CDR1 reads SGHAT; CDR2 reads FQDESV (reference sequence). CDR3 nucleotides: TGTGCCAGCAGCCCTGACAGCCGAAACACCGGGGAGCTGTTTTTT. This encodes CASSPDSRNTGELFF.

CDR3 residues: CASGTDTQYF. CDR3 bases: TGTGCCAGTGGCACAGATACGCAGTATTTT. The chain carries TRBV19 and TRBJ2-3; D gene uncertain. Trimming cost V 8 bases and J 1 base, with 1 base left between them. Germline values: CDR1 LNHDA, CDR2 SQIVND (reference sequence). The CDR3 has 10 amino acids.

This chain links TRBV13 with TRBJ1-2; TRBD1 aligns across 10 bases. The CDR3 sequence is 18 residues long. V was clipped by 6 bases and J by 0 bases; unmatched bases: 13. CDR1 is PRHDT, CDR2 FYEKMQ, per germline (reference sequence). The DNA of the CDR3 is TGTGCCAGCAGTGCTCCGGGACAGGGGAGTAGAGCTAACTATGGCTACACCTTC. Amino acids: CASSAPGQGSRANYGYTF.

The rearrangement joins TRBV27 to TRBJ1-5; D might be TRBD1 (5 bases). The V gene lost 1 base and the J gene lost 3 bases, with 7 bases spanning the gap. The CDR3 extends over 14 amino acids. The V gene's germline CDR1 is MNHEY and CDR2 SMNVEV (reference sequence). In nucleotides, the CDR3 is TGTGCCAGCAGTTTATGGGGGGACAATCAGCCCCAGCATTTT. The encoded protein is CASSLWGDNQPQHF.

This sequence joins TRBV2 and TRBJ1-1, with D perhaps matching TRBD1 (6 bases). The length of the CDR3 is 18 residues. Germline V gives CDR1 SNHLY, CDR2 FYNNEI. Trimming pared 1 base from V and 0 bases from J, leaving 18 bases between. The CDR3 reads CASSEVSFIGGLNTEAFF. In nucleotides, the CDR3 is TGTGCCAGCAGTGAAGTAAGCTTTATAGGGGGGTTGAACACTGAAGCTTTCTTT. Complete variable domain (other parts from reference TRBV2 and TRBJ1-1): EPEVTQTPSHQVTQMGQEVILRCVPISNHLYFYWYRQILGQKVEFLVSFYNNEISEKSEIFDDQFSVERPDGSNFTLKIRSTKLEDSAMYFCASSEVSFIGGLNTEAFFGQGTRLTVV.

The chain employs TRBV27 and TRBJ2-7; 12 positions agree with TRBD2. The CDR3 loop spans 15 amino acids. Germline CDR1 and CDR2: MNHEY and SMNVEV (reference sequence). J lost 6 bases, V lost 3 bases, and 6 bases had no gene match. CDR3 coding DNA: TGTGCCAGCAGTTTGCGAGCTAGCGGGAGGGGCGAGCAGTACTTC. It specifies CASSLRASGRGEQYF.

This clone was seen just once. This rearrangement joins TRBV25-1 to TRBJ2-3; D tentatively fits TRBD1 or TRBD2 (5 bases each). Trimming removed 6 bases from V and 5 bases from J, with 24 bases in between. The germline V gene has CDR1 MGHDK and CDR2 SYGVNS. This CDR3 has 17 amino acids. The CDR3 coding sequence is TGTGCCAGCAGCTGGGGTTTTGGGGGAACCTTTCTAGATACGCAGTATTTT. Its translation is CASSWGFGGTFLDTQYF. Looking up the rest from reference TRBV25-1 and TRBJ2-3 gives the full variable domain: EADIYQTPRYLVIGTGKKITLECSQTMGHDKMYWYQQDPGMELHLIHYSYGVNSTEKGDLSSESTVSRIRTEHFPLTLESARPSHTSQYLCASSWGFGGTFLDTQYFGPGTRLTVL.

The V gene is TRBV25-1, the J gene TRBJ2-1, with 9 bases that match TRBD2. The CDR3 contains 17 residues. In germline, CDR1 is MGHDK, CDR2 SYGVNS. Germline trimming cut 2 bases from V and 6 bases from J; bases unmatched to any gene: 11. The CDR3 here is CASSEPLGAGGRNEQFF. The CDR3 DNA is TGTGCCAGCAGTGAACCCCTTGGGGCGGGAGGGCGCAATGAGCAGTTCTTC.

V usage is TRBV30 and J usage is TRBJ1-4; D not certain. Between the trimmed V and J ends, which lost 2 bases and 8 bases, there was a span of 6 bases. Germline V CDR1 and CDR2: GTSNPN, SVGIG (reference sequence). The CDR3 sequence is 11 residues long. The CDR3 nucleotides are TGTGCCTGGAGTAGAGCCGAAAAACTGTTTTTT. It translates to CAWSRAEKLFF.

The V gene is TRBV18, the J gene TRBJ2-7, with no clear D. The CDR3 is 14 amino acids. CDR1 and CDR2 (germline): KGHSH, LQKENI. Deletions cut 1 base from V and 1 base from J, with 8 bases between. CDR3 in DNA: TGTGCCAGCTCACCACATCCAGTATCCTACGAGCAGTACTTC. Translation: CASSPHPVSYEQYF.

This clone was recorded only once. The chain recombines TRBV2 with TRBJ2-7; no clear D. V was trimmed by 3 bases and J by 4 bases, leaving 7 bases between them. The CDR3 has 12 residues. Per germline, CDR1 SNHLY and CDR2 FYNNEI. The CDR3 bases are TGTGCCAGCAGTGAGCAGCATTACGAGCAGTACTTC. Translating gives CASSEQHYEQYF.

This chain links TRBV27 with TRBJ1-1; no reliable D call. V gave up 2 bases and J gave up 2 bases, with 9 bases separating them. The CDR3 totals 14 residues. The V gene's germline CDR1 is MNHEY and CDR2 SMNVEV (reference sequence). The CDR3 nucleotides are TGTGCCAGCAGTTTAAGGGTTGACAACACTGAAGCTTTCTTT. Residues: CASSLRVDNTEAFF.

The chain employs TRBV18 and TRBJ1-2, with a weak D call TRBD1 (5 bases). The CDR3 runs 15 residues. The germline CDR1 and CDR2 sequences are KGHSH and LQKENI. Trimming left V 2 bases short and J 3 bases short, with 13 bases between. CDR3 bases: TGTGCCAGCTCACCAGGCCCCGGACAAGACTATGGCTACACCTTC. It is translated as CASSPGPGQDYGYTF.

The chain is built from TRBV2 and TRBJ2-7; D is possibly TRBD2 (6 bases). V shed 7 bases and J shed 2 bases, with 18 bases lying between them. The CDR3 length is 15 residues. Germline CDR1 SNHLY, CDR2 FYNNEI. The CDR3 here is CASTGDGTRAYEQYF. CDR3 DNA: TGTGCCAGCACGGGGGACGGGACGAGGGCCTACGAGCAGTACTTC.

V gene TRBV7-8 combines with J gene TRBJ2-1; TRBD1 aligns across 7 bases. Germline CDR1 and CDR2: SGHVS and FQNEAQ. This CDR3 region has 16 residues. Losses at the gene ends were 2 bases for V and 4 bases for J; bases not matched to a gene: 8. The CDR3 region is CASSLRSGTVYNEQFF. The CDR3 nucleotides are TGTGCCAGCAGCTTAAGGTCGGGGACAGTATACAATGAGCAGTTCTTC.

V and J are TRBV5-4 and TRBJ2-5, with a tentative D call TRBD1 (6 bases). Trimming stripped 6 bases from V and 2 bases from J, with 11 bases between. This CDR3 region has 13 residues. The germline gives CDR1 SGHNT, CDR2 YYREEE (reference sequence). The CDR3 is CASTVDRQETQYF. The CDR3 region has the DNA TGTGCCAGCACCGTGGACAGACAAGAGACCCAGTACTTC.

The V gene is TRBV7-2, the J gene TRBJ2-2; D not resolved. The CDR3 totals 15 residues. CDR1 and CDR2 (germline): SGHTA, FQGNSA. The V end was cut by 1 base, the J end by 2 bases, with 8 bases between. As DNA, the CDR3 is TGTGCCAGCAGCTTAGGGGCTACTAACACCGGGGAGCTGTTTTTT. It yields the protein CASSLGATNTGELFF. The full variable domain, rest sourced from reference TRBV7-2 and TRBJ2-2, is GAGVSQSPSNKVTEKGKDVELRCDPISGHTALYWYRQSLGQGLEFLIYFQGNSAPDKSGLPSDRFSAERTGGSVSTLTIQRTQQEDSAVYLCASSLGATNTGELFFGEGSRLTVL.

This rearrangement joins TRBV6-5 to TRBJ2-7, with 10 bases matching TRBD1. The CDR3 contains 13 residues. The germline gives CDR1 MNHEY, CDR2 SVGAGI. The trim removed 4 bases at V and 9 bases at J, leaving 6 bases unmatched. The CDR3 protein is CASSSHGQGGQYF. The CDR3 DNA sequence: TGTGCCAGCAGTTCTCACGGACAGGGGGGGCAGTACTTC.

The chain carries TRBV6-1 and TRBJ1-4; TRBD1 might be the D (6 bases). The ends were cut back, 3 bases at V and 7 bases at J, with 15 bases in the middle. Germline loops: CDR1 MNHNS, CDR2 SASEGT. The CDR3 has 15 residues. The CDR3 here is CASSDATGISEKLFF. In DNA, the CDR3 is TGTGCCAGCAGTGACGCCACAGGGATTAGTGAAAAACTGTTTTTT.

The rearrangement links TRBV9 to TRBJ2-1; 15 bases fit TRBD2. Germline-derived CDR1 and CDR2 are SGDLS and YYNGEE. Trimming cost V 4 bases and J 4 bases; bases outside gene matches: 3. This CDR3 spans 16 amino acids. CDR3 amino acids: CASSFGLAGGYNEQFF. Written as DNA, the CDR3 is TGTGCCAGCAGCTTCGGACTAGCGGGAGGGTACAATGAGCAGTTCTTC.

The chain uses TRBV5-1 and TRBJ1-4; D is perhaps TRBD1 (5 bases). CDR3 length: 14 residues. Trimming left V 7 bases short and J 5 bases short, with 15 bases between. The germline CDR1 and CDR2 sequences are SGHRS and YFSETQ. CDR3: CASRSTAPNEKLFF. Written as DNA, the CDR3 is TGCGCCAGCCGATCGACAGCACCGAATGAAAAACTGTTTTTT.

The chain combines TRBV30 with TRBJ2-1; TRBD1 matches at 7 bases. The germline gives CDR1 GTSNPN, CDR2 SVGIG (reference sequence). The length of the CDR3 is 16 residues. V gave up 0 bases and J gave up 6 bases; unmatched junction bases: 11. The CDR3 loop is CAWSVSQGDWPNEQFF. CDR3 in DNA: TGTGCCTGGAGTGTGTCGCAGGGGGATTGGCCCAATGAGCAGTTCTTC.

This chain joins TRBV6-5 and TRBJ1-6; D might be TRBD1 (6 bases). The ends were cut back, 2 bases at V and 5 bases at J, with 7 bases in the middle. This CDR3 has 14 residues. Germline assignment: CDR1 MNHEY and CDR2 SVGAGI. The CDR3 protein is CASSYGQNNSPLHF. For the CDR3, the DNA is TGTGCCAGCAGTTACGGACAGAATAATTCACCCCTCCACTTT.

The gene calls are TRBV27 and TRBJ2-1, with 13 bases lining up with TRBD2. V dropped 5 bases and J dropped 7; count of bases not matched to a gene: 8. Germline V gives CDR1 MNHEY, CDR2 SMNVEV (reference sequence). The CDR3 length is 16 residues. Here the CDR3 reads CASSPGTSGDLNEQFF. The DNA of the CDR3 is TGTGCCAGCAGTCCCGGGACTAGCGGGGACCTTAATGAGCAGTTCTTC.

This clone was seen just once. The chain employs TRBV7-9 and TRBJ1-5; no firm D call. This CDR3 contains 14 residues. Germline V gene data show CDR1 as SEHNR and CDR2 as FQNEAQ (reference sequence). V was shortened by 5 bases and J by 3 bases, with 11 bases between the two germline ends. DNA for the CDR3: TGTGCCAGCAGCCTCGACACCTTCAATCAGCCCCAGCATTTT. Its protein product is CASSLDTFNQPQHF.

Only one count was recorded for this clone. The chain is built from TRBV19 and TRBJ2-3; TRBD2 matches at 16 bases. The CDR3 spans 17 residues. The germline V gene has CDR1 LNHDA and CDR2 SQIVND (reference sequence). The trim removed 3 bases at V and 6 bases at J, leaving 6 bases unmatched. CDR3 in amino acids: CASSMGLAGGPWDTQYF. CDR3 nucleotide sequence: TGTGCCAGTAGTATGGGACTAGCGGGAGGGCCATGGGATACGCAGTATTTT.